These T cell receptor beta chains were read from a single sample in a study of cytomegalovirus exposure and HLA in healthy donors. The method was immunoSEQ multiplex PCR; TCRdb's version includes in-frame clones alone and lacks a portion of them. The sample lists about 150,000 clones, approximately 80% occurring once. The sample taken for sequencing was PBMCs. The receptor set was obtained from a woman aged 40 to 50 in good health and CMV-seronegative. Both conserved end residues are part of each CDR3. A D gene is named only where the DNA matches it firmly. Clone size is stated in some rows and not others, as once, few, many or a class when expanded.

>NA|TRBV28|once
CASSPPSIAQHF
>TRBD2|TRBV11-3|NA
CASSPGLGKGQETQYF
>TRBD2|TRBV5-1|NA
CASSRPGLAGGLFTDTQYF
>NA|TRBV11-3|NA
CASSRDSSNTGELFF
>TRBD1|TRBV27|NA
CASSLPPGTGSAPLHF
>NA|TRBV4-2|NA
CASSQELRGTEAFF
>NA|TRBV2|few
CASSDREPEAFF
>NA|TRBV10-1|NA
CASSPDRLFSNQPQHF
>NA|TRBV7-2|NA
CASSLEGFPDTQYF
>TRBD2|TRBV29-1|NA
CSVLWRESYNEQFF
>NA|TRBV5-1|once
CASSLVSQGLAPGGYTF
>NA|TRBV5-1|NA
CASRELQETQYF
>TRBD1|TRBV5-4|NA
CASSMGQSHLYEQYF
>TRBD1|TRBV7-9|few
CASSLALRGTGDSNYGYTF
>NA|TRBV10-2|NA
CAGQGSEQYF